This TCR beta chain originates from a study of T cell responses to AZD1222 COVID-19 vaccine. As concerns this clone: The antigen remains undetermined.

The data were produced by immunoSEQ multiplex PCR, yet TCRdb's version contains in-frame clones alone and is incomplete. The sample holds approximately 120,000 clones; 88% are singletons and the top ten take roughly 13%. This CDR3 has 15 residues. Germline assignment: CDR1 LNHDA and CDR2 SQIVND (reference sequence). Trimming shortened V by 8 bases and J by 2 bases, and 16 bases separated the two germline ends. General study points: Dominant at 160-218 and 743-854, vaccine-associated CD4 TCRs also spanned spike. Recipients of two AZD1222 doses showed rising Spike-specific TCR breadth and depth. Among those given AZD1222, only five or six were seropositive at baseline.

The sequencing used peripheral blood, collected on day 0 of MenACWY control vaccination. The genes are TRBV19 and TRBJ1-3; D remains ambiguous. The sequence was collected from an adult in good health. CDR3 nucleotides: TGTGCCAGTGTCCCTGTTGCTGAGACTGGAAACACCATATATTTT. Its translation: CASVPVAETGNTIYF.